A selection of T cell receptor beta chains follows, all from one sample in a study of T cell repertoires in cytomegalovirus infection. These TCRs are of unknown antigen specificity. One entry per CDR3 protein, called by TCRdb with MiXCR from the reads. Among under 120,000 distinct CDR3 sequences listed, 42% were seen once. The specimen comprised CD8+ T cells from cultured PBMCs, sampled from culture after CMV antigen stimulation. The receptors come from a human donor in good health (CMV status not recorded). Some clones in this sample may be carry-over from other donors' samples. CDR3s include the opening cysteine and the closing phenylalanine or tryptophan. Each record gives: D gene, J gene, V gene, clone size, CDR3 DNA, CDR3 protein. A D gene is named only where the DNA matches it firmly. Clone size appears in some rows only: once, few, many, or a class for an expanded clone.

TRBD2,TRBJ2-5,TRBV7-2,many,TGTGCCAGCAGCCCGCTAGCGGGGGGGCCGGCGGAGACCCAGTACTTC,CASSPLAGGPAETQYF
.,TRBJ1-2,TRBV7-4,few,TGTGCCAGCAGCTTAGTCACGGTCAGAGGGTATGGCTACACCTTC,CASSLVTVRGYGYTF
.,TRBJ2-4,TRBV6-1,few,TGTGCCAGCAGTGGGGGGGCAGCCAAAAACATTCAGTACTTC,CASSGGAAKNIQYF
TRBD1,TRBJ1-2,TRBV28,many,TGTGCCAGCAGTCCAGGGACAGGGGCTAACTATGGCTACACCTTC,CASSPGTGANYGYTF
TRBD1,TRBJ1-5,TRBV6-1,.,TGTGCCAGCAGGTTAACAGGGGGGGGCAATCAGCCCCAGCATTTT,CASRLTGGGNQPQHF
.,TRBJ1-1,TRBV9,.,TGTGCCAGCAGCGTAGTTGGGGGAGGCACTGAAGCTTTCTTT,CASSVVGGGTEAFF
.,TRBJ1-1,TRBV19,.,TGTGCCAGTATTCGGTTTGGGAACACTGAAGCTTTCTTT,CASIRFGNTEAFF
.,TRBJ2-1,TRBV29-1,.,TGCAGCTACGAGAGAGGGGTTGGCTACAATGAGCAGTTCTTC,CSYERGVGYNEQFF
.,TRBJ1-3,TRBV28,few,TGTGCCTCGACCAGGGTAACGGGAAACACCATATATTTT,CASTRVTGNTIYF
.,TRBJ1-5,TRBV7-2,.,TGTGCCAGCAGCCTTGACCGGGACACCTTAGAGCCCCAGCATTTT,CASSLDRDTLEPQHF
TRBD1,TRBJ2-1,TRBV27,.,TGTGCCAGCAGCCGAGGGGGCGACGAGCAGTTCTTC,CASSRGGDEQFF
.,TRBJ1-3,TRBV11-2,many,TGTGCCAGCAGCTTTGGTGCCATTTCGGGTTCCTCTGGAAACACCATATATTTT,CASSFGAISGSSGNTIYF
.,TRBJ2-3,TRBV19,.,TGTGCCAGTAGTATAGGTTATAGCACAGATACGCAGTATTTT,CASSIGYSTDTQYF
TRBD2,TRBJ2-7,TRBV7-2,.,TGTGCCAGCAGCTTAATAGCGGGGGACGTTTACGAGCAGTACTTC,CASSLIAGDVYEQYF
.,TRBJ2-3,TRBV15,.,TGTGCCACCAGCAGAGAGCCGAGGGATACGCAGTATTTT,CATSREPRDTQYF
.,TRBJ2-7,TRBV29-1,.,TGCAGCGTTGAAGAACCAGCTGGGTACGAGCAGTACTTC,CSVEEPAGYEQYF
.,TRBJ1-2,TRBV10-3,.,TGTGCCATCAGTGAACTACCGGGCTCTAACTATGGCTACACCTTC,CAISELPGSNYGYTF
.,TRBJ1-5,TRBV27,.,TGTGCCAGCAGTTTAGGCTGGGGTCAGCCCCAGCATTTT,CASSLGWGQPQHF
.,TRBJ2-3,TRBV7-6,.,TGTGCCAGCCGCGCCTTAGATACGCAGTATTTT,CASRALDTQYF
.,TRBJ2-7,TRBV27,few,TGTGCCAGCAGTTTCTCCGGGCCGTACGAGCAGTACTTC,CASSFSGPYEQYF